Included here is one T cell receptor (beta chain) sequence, with context. Using its own MiXCR run on the 5' RACE reads, TCRdb lists one record per CDR3 protein. The data show 45,000 to 70,000 distinct CDR3 sequences, with around 4.2% seen just once and about 3.1% held by the top ten. This entry is derived from a study of neurological immune-mediated disorders. Study in general: Of the approximately 35 patients with multiple sclerosis, roughly 30 had relapsing-remitting MS, whereas the remaining 3 had secondary progressive MS.

The sequencing input was PBMCs. The clonotype comes from a man aged 50-60 years with multiple sclerosis.

The CDR3 sequence: CASSEPGAGTGELFF. CDR3 sequence (DNA): TGTGCCAGCAGTGAGCCGGGCGCCGGAACCGGGGAGCTGTTTTTT. The chain is built from TRBV6-1 and TRBJ2-2; D remains ambiguous. Germline values: CDR1 MNHNS, CDR2 SASEGT. V lost 3 bases and J lost 5, with 13 bases in between. CDR3 length: 15 amino acids.